The following is a T cell receptor beta chain sequence with its context. The record originates from a study of blood T cell repertoires in COVID-19. Sequenced by immunoSEQ multiplex PCR; TCRdb stores in-frame clones only, minus some. The table records approximately 290,000 clones, around 89% of them present only once. J lost 7 bases, V lost 7 bases, and 3 bases had no gene match. CDR1 LNHDA and CDR2 SQIVND come from the germline V gene (reference sequence). The CDR3 covers 11 residues. The chain has TRBV19 and TRBJ1-1; 7 bases are a match to TRBD1. This sequence originates from a woman in her fifties or sixties with acute or convalescent COVID-19. What was sequenced was peripheral blood. CDR3 amino acids: CASTDRSEAFF. CDR3 sequence (DNA): TGTGCCAGTACGGACAGGAGTGAAGCTTTCTTT.